A selection of T cell receptor beta chains follows, all from one sample in a study of T cell changes during pregnancy in multiple sclerosis. Produced via immunoSEQ multiplex PCR; TCRdb's table is partial and in-frame only. This sample has 91,000 or so clones, with 80% to 95% found just once. Sequencing was performed on peripheral blood, taken after pregnancy. The receptors here all came from a female donor with multiple sclerosis, enrolled in a pregnancy study. Each CDR3 is given with its conserved first and last residue. The order of the fields is CDR3 length, V gene, J gene, CDR3 protein.

length: 18; V: TRBV4-3; J: TRBJ2-3; CDR3: CASSQEPRAGGPADTQYF
length: 14; V: TRBV18; J: TRBJ1-2; CDR3: CASSPDRGNYGYTF
length: 14; V: TRBV30; J: TRBJ1-2; CDR3: CAWSVRFSAGDYTF
length: 15; V: TRBV5-4; J: TRBJ2-5; CDR3: CASSRHRAIQETQYF
length: 17; V: TRBV6-1; J: TRBJ1-5; CDR3: CASSADKGWSSNQPQHF
length: 14; V: TRBV19; J: TRBJ1-1; CDR3: CASSAWTERTEAFF
length: 13; V: TRBV19; J: TRBJ2-5; CDR3: CASSTDRVGTQYF
length: 15; V: TRBV6-5; J: TRBJ2-1; CDR3: CASSRTGYLYNEQFF
length: 14; V: TRBV9; J: TRBJ1-5; CDR3: CASSVGTVNQPQHF
length: 14; V: TRBV7-8; J: TRBJ1-1; CDR3: CASSRTELDTEGFF
length: 14; V: TRBV25-1; J: TRBJ1-4; CDR3: CASSRGIWDEKLFF
length: 14; V: TRBV7-3; J: TRBJ2-1; CDR3: CASSAQPGSNEQFF
length: 12; V: TRBV7-2; J: TRBJ2-3; CDR3: CASSSLTDTQYF
length: 14; V: TRBV30; J: TRBJ2-7; CDR3: CAWSVSVYSYEQYF
length: 16; V: TRBV5-4; J: TRBJ2-3; CDR3: CASSAGAGLDPNTQYF
length: 16; V: TRBV7-2; J: TRBJ2-3; CDR3: CASSLNMAGEGDTQYF
length: 12; V: TRBV30; J: TRBJ2-7; CDR3: CAWTPRGGEQYF
length: 12; V: TRBV5-4; J: TRBJ2-5; CDR3: CASSSTEETQYF
length: 15; V: TRBV5-1; J: TRBJ1-1; CDR3: CASSLGAGAATEAFF
length: 14; V: TRBV5-1; J: TRBJ2-3; CDR3: CASSFGGRTDTQYF
length: 15; V: TRBV7-6; J: TRBJ1-3; CDR3: CASSLGSRRVDTIYF
length: 14; V: TRBV7-3; J: TRBJ2-3; CDR3: CASSPRQSTDTQYF